What follows are 17 T cell receptor beta chains derived from one specimen sequenced in a study of OX40 agonist ivuxolimab in advanced cancers. Libraries were prepared by immunoSEQ multiplex PCR; TCRdb keeps only in-frame clonotypes and omits some of them. The table records roughly 45,000 clones, about 75% of them present only once. The sequencing here drew on CD4+ or CD8+ T cells sorted from blood, taken in a trial of the OX40 agonist ivuxolimab. These receptors all stem from an adult with an advanced solid tumor such as melanoma, head and neck, liver or kidney cancer.

The chain links TRBV19 to TRBJ2-5; D is unclear. Between the trimmed V and J ends, which lost 5 bases and 5 bases, there was a span of 6 bases. Germline assignment: CDR1 LNHDA and CDR2 SQIVND (reference sequence). The CDR3 covers 11 residues. In DNA form, the CDR3 reads TGTGCCAGTAGTTCAGCGGAGACCCAGTACTTC. This gives the protein CASSSAETQYF.

The chain couples TRBV29-1 to TRBJ2-1; D unresolved. Germline V gene lookup returns CDR1 SQVTM and CDR2 ANQGSEA. This CDR3 is 10 amino acids long. Trimming removed 7 bases at V and 5 bases at J, with 6 bases between. CDR3 amino acids: CSAQNNEQFF. In DNA, the CDR3 is TGCAGCGCACAAAACAATGAGCAGTTCTTC.

The rearrangement uses TRBV6-5 and TRBJ2-7; a weak D match, TRBD2 (6 bases). The CDR3 spans 15 residues. Trimming shortened V by 2 bases and J by 2 bases, and 13 bases separated the two germline ends. Germline lookup yields CDR1 MNHEY and CDR2 SVGAGI. CDR3 residues: CASSYGGLGAYEQYF. CDR3 in DNA: TGTGCCAGCAGTTACGGGGGGTTAGGCGCCTACGAGCAGTACTTC.

The V call is TRBV7-2, the J call TRBJ1-5; no definite D call. Germline V gives CDR1 SGHTA, CDR2 FQGNSA. The CDR3 is 13 amino acids. V dropped 0 bases and J dropped 6 bases, with 6 bases sitting between them. For the CDR3, the DNA is TGTGCCAGCAGCTTAGCTGTAGGTCAGCCCCAGCATTTT. It encodes CASSLAVGQPQHF.

The rearrangement joins TRBV11-2 to TRBJ2-7; TRBD1 matches 7 bases. Germline CDR1 reads SGHAT; CDR2 reads FQNNGV. This CDR3 is built from 15 residues. V shed 2 bases, J shed 6 bases, and the junction held 10 bases outside the gene matches. The DNA for the CDR3 is TGTGCCAGCAGCTTATACGGACAGGTCACGGGCGAGCAGTACTTC. It specifies CASSLYGQVTGEQYF.

This clone was counted only a few times. This chain links TRBV7-8 with TRBJ1-2; TRBD1 is a possible D gene (6 bases). Germline CDR1 and CDR2: SGHVS and FQNEAQ. The CDR3 spans 15 residues. V gave up 5 bases and J gave up 7 bases, with 20 bases separating them. For the CDR3, the DNA is TGTGCCAGCAGCAACCGACAGGCGCGGGGCATTGGCTACACCTTC. It yields the protein CASSNRQARGIGYTF.

The chain links TRBV5-1 to TRBJ2-1; the match to TRBD2 covers 15 bases. V lost 4 bases to trimming and J lost 7 bases; unmatched junction nucleotides: 9. The germline V gene encodes CDR1 SGHRS and CDR2 YFSETQ. The CDR3 covers 17 residues. The DNA of the CDR3 is TGCGCCAGCAGCGGGAGGACTAGCGGGAGGGCCGGGAATGAGCAGTTCTTC. Its translation: CASSGRTSGRAGNEQFF.

By its share, this clone is medium-sized. This sequence joins TRBV4-1 and TRBJ2-7, with 8 bases aligning to TRBD2. The germline gives CDR1 MGHRA, CDR2 YSYEKL. The CDR3 runs to 14 residues. The V gene end was trimmed by 4 bases and the J gene end by 3 bases; junction bases not matched to a gene: 5. The CDR3 sequence is CASSPGTRNYEQYF. The CDR3 nucleotides are TGCGCCAGCAGCCCGGGGACTAGAAACTACGAGCAGTACTTC.

The table lists this clone with a count of one. The chain recombines TRBV10-3 with TRBJ2-2; 11 positions match TRBD1. There are 16 residues in the CDR3. Trimming took 4 bases from V and 6 from J; bases not matched to a gene: 7. Germline lookup yields CDR1 ENHRY and CDR2 SYGVKD. The CDR3 protein is CAISAPGQGVPGELFF. The CDR3 nucleotides read TGTGCCATCAGTGCTCCGGGACAGGGGGTTCCCGGGGAGCTGTTTTTT.

The chain uses TRBV7-2 and TRBJ2-4, with TRBD2 identical over 10 bases. The length of the CDR3 is 18 residues. J was trimmed by 3 bases and V by 1 base; bases with no gene match: 9. Germline assignment: CDR1 SGHTA and CDR2 FQGNSA. The CDR3, as DNA: TGTGCCAGCAGCTTAGGTCTAGCGGGAGCTTCGGGCAAAAACATTCAGTACTTC. Residues: CASSLGLAGASGKNIQYF.

The chain links TRBV5-6 to TRBJ2-5; 9 nucleotides line up with TRBD1. This CDR3 region has 14 residues. Unmatched junction bases numbered 5, after V lost 4 bases and J lost 4 bases. Germline V gene sequence: CDR1 SGHDT, CDR2 YYEEEE. CDR3 sequence (DNA): TGTGCCAGCAGCATGCCGGGACAGGGAGAGACCCAGTACTTC. It specifies CASSMPGQGETQYF.

The chain recombines TRBV30 with TRBJ2-6; D not resolved. The V gene lost 5 bases and the J gene lost 0 bases, with 8 bases spanning the gap. Looked up from germline, CDR1 is GTSNPN and CDR2 is SVGIG (reference sequence). The length of the CDR3 is 14 residues. CDR3: CAWGKTSGANVLTF. CDR3 coding DNA: TGTGCCTGGGGGAAGACCTCTGGGGCCAACGTCCTGACTTTC.

The table lists this clone with a few counts. V and J are TRBV15 and TRBJ2-7, with 8 bases matching TRBD1. The CDR3 sequence is 13 residues long. The V segment lost 2 bases and the J segment 6 bases; nucleotides outside the gene matches: 3. Looked up from germline, CDR1 is LNHNV and CDR2 is YYDKDF (reference sequence). The CDR3 protein is CATSRSGQGEQYF. The CDR3 DNA sequence: TGTGCCACCAGCAGAAGCGGACAGGGCGAGCAGTACTTC.

The gene calls are TRBV7-9 and TRBJ2-3, with D uncertain. Trimming stripped 3 bases from V and 5 bases from J, with 15 bases between. The CDR3 runs 15 residues. CDR1 is SEHNR, CDR2 FQNEAQ, per germline (reference sequence). The CDR3 DNA reads as TGTGCCAGCAGCTTCGGCCTAACGAATATAGATACGCAGTATTTT. Protein: CASSFGLTNIDTQYF. The variable domain in full, completed from reference TRBV7-9 and TRBJ2-3, reads DTGVSQNPRHKITKRGQNVTFRCDPISEHNRLYWYRQTLGQGPEFLTYFQNEAQLEKSRLLSDRFSAERPKGSFSTLEIQRTEQGDSAMYLCASSFGLTNIDTQYFGPGTRLTVL.

The chain carries TRBV11-3 and TRBJ2-1; the D is unclear. The germline V gene has CDR1 SGHNT and CDR2 YENEEA. The CDR3 loop spans 11 amino acids. V lost 5 bases to trimming and J lost 3 bases, with 2 bases between them. The CDR3: CASSNYNEQFF. CDR3 bases: TGTGCCAGCAGCAACTACAATGAGCAGTTCTTC.

This rearrangement joins TRBV18 to TRBJ2-7; D is unresolved. V was cut by 9 bases and J by 4 bases, with 16 bases left in between. From germline, CDR1 is KGHSH and CDR2 LQKENI. This CDR3 comprises 13 residues. Written as DNA, the CDR3 is TGTGCCAGTCTTGGGGATGACCTTTACGAGCAGTACTTC. Translation: CASLGDDLYEQYF.

The CDR3 loop is CASSLLDRAGGYTF. The CDR3 DNA sequence: TGTGCCAGCAGTTTGCTGGACAGGGCCGGTGGCTACACCTTC. The V call is TRBV6-5, the J call TRBJ1-2; 8 positions match TRBD1. The CDR3 is 14 residues long. Germline loops: CDR1 MNHEY, CDR2 SVGAGI. J gave up 7 bases and V 4 bases, and 8 bases lay outside the gene matches.